This paragraph covers one T cell receptor (beta chain) sequence. Source study methods: Reference gene primer amplification gave nucleated cell count estimates. The repertoire was sequenced with immunoSEQ multiplex PCR; TCRdb's copy has only in-frame clones and lacks some. For V, J and clone size, that table is used; D and trimming come from the DNA. The data hold approximately 480,000 clones, with approximately 90% observed a single time. The source of the sample is a study of blood T cell repertoires in COVID-19. Study context: From T cells, B-cell-depleted T cells, or PBMCs came the material, which was cDNA or gDNA.

V was pared by 2 bases and J by 3 bases, with 13 bases between. CDR1 PRHDT and CDR2 FYEKMQ come from the germline V gene (reference sequence). CDR3 size: 16 residues. The study recruited people aged roughly 18 to 89 years across roughly 23 US areas. All recovered Cohort 3 donors got two negative PCRs, got clearance, or saw symptom resolution. The TCR was taken from a woman younger than 35 who had recovered from COVID-19. This chain links TRBV13 with TRBJ2-2; D unresolved. Source material: PBMCs or T cells enriched from blood (not recorded which). CDR3: CASSLYNRDYTGELFF. CDR3 in DNA: TGTGCCAGCAGCTTATATAACCGAGACTACACCGGGGAGCTGTTTTTT.